The source of this T cell receptor beta chain is a study of Graves' ophthalmopathy and Graves' hyperthyroidism (dated by TCRdb to 2016 to 2019). Background on the whole study: Peripheral blood was collected at initial diagnosis, before any treatment. The 100 or so discovery patients were divided at random into training and test sets in a 7:3 ratio. The study used TCR beta repertoire signatures to distinguish Graves' ophthalmopathy from Graves' hyperthyroidism and to predict progression to ophthalmopathy. In total, under 150 blood samples were TCR-sequenced: roughly 45 ophthalmopathy, some 75 hyperthyroidism and about 17 hyperthyroidism-to-ophthalmopathy patients. In more than five hyperthyroidism patients, the T-cell repertoires found in thyroid tissue were compared with those found in blood. Following sample collection, hyperthyroidism patients were given methimazole at a starting dose of 30 mg daily, and ophthalmopathy patients were given high-dose intravenous methylprednisolone. To explore V-J signatures distinguishing ophthalmopathy from hyperthyroidism, a discovery set of about a hundred patients (roughly 44 ophthalmopathy, roughly 60 stable hyperthyroidism) was enrolled. An independent validation cohort comprised some 19 hyperthyroidism patients and around 16 patients who later progressed from hyperthyroidism to ophthalmopathy.

Ophthalmopathy patients had moderately to severely active disease, Clinical Activity Score of at least 3, NOSPECS grade of at least 4, and disease duration under 3 months. Anyone with other autoimmune diseases, uncontrolled infections, pregnancy or lactation was excluded from the study. Diagnosis relied on clinical symptoms, serum thyroxine, TRAb, thyroid ultrasound and orbital computed tomography. Using Ficoll-Paque density gradient centrifugation, PBMCs were isolated from about 9.2 ml of fresh peripheral blood. Trizol reagent was used to extract the total RNA, and its quality was then checked on an Agilent 2100 Bioanalyzer. Paper-wide results and their limitations: In cross-validation, the 13-signature model distinguished ophthalmopathy from stable hyperthyroidism with almost 90% sensitivity and around 81% specificity, and in the test set the corresponding values were approximately 79% and 70%. No statistical method was used to set the sample size in advance, and the investigators knew which group each participant was assigned to. Among expanded thyroid clonotypes with frequency above 0.001, most also showed up in blood, which suggests that blood repertoires may reflect the thyroid immune response. In validation, the model predicted ophthalmopathy progression with 55% to 71% sensitivity and 72% to 80% specificity; some 13 predicted patients were CT-confirmed with GO in a median of approximately 6.2 months.

TCR beta CDR3 regions were amplified from RNA transcripts for repertoire sequencing. A first-round RT-PCR used HTBI primers with the Qiagen OneStep RT-PCR kit, followed by a second-round multiplex PCR, size selection and purification. Libraries were sequenced on an Illumina HiSeq2000 using paired-end 100 bp reads. The original methods were these. SOAPnuke was used for read processing, and reads with adapters, uncalled bases, a mean Phred below 15, or no exact constant-primer or identifier match were discarded. High-quality paired reads were merged with COPE v1.2.5. Each unique nucleotide sequence was defined as a clonotype, and clonotypes were aligned to IMGT TRB V, D and J references with MiTCR v1.1. The analysis was limited to V-J combinations with a frequency above 0.0001, which together covered over 99% of the repertoires. A TCR clonal expansion and chaos score per V-J combination was defined as the ratio of F50 clonal expansion to chaos observed in the TCRdist matrix. Welch's t-statistics and random forest were used to reduce the features to about a dozen V-J combinations, which were then used as input to a naive Bayes classifier. The similarity between thyroid and blood repertoires was quantified using the Morisita-Horn index. The raw public data were reprocessed by TCRdb itself: fastp quality trimming at Q25, MiXCR clonotype calling, in-frame beta chains only. For every CDR3 protein sequence, its rows merge into one entry that carries the most common genes and DNA. The V and J calls shown here were made by TCRdb, not taken from the authors' results. The sample has roughly 170,000 distinct CDR3 sequences on record, 39% of them singletons. Jointly, the top ten make up around 9.3% of the sample.

V drops 6 bases and J drops 1 base, leaving 9 bases in between. The germline V gene encodes CDR1 SNHLY and CDR2 FYNNEI. Including the terminal cysteine and phenylalanine, the CDR3 comprises 14 residues. This entry keeps only the CDR3 DNA: 42 bases, framed from base 1. This clonotype showed up many times. It has no known antigen specificity. Per-nucleotide qualities are absent, and no much larger clonotype sits a single base away. The TCR comes from a young man with Graves' ophthalmopathy. Donor details come from another sample of the same person, matched by shared clones. The specimen sequenced was peripheral blood. In this chain, TRBV2 is recombined with TRBJ2-2, with the D gene not clear enough to name. CDR3 reads: CASRVMVNTGELFF. The sequence in DNA is TGTGCCAGCAGAGTCATGGTGAACACCGGGGAGCTGTTTTTT.